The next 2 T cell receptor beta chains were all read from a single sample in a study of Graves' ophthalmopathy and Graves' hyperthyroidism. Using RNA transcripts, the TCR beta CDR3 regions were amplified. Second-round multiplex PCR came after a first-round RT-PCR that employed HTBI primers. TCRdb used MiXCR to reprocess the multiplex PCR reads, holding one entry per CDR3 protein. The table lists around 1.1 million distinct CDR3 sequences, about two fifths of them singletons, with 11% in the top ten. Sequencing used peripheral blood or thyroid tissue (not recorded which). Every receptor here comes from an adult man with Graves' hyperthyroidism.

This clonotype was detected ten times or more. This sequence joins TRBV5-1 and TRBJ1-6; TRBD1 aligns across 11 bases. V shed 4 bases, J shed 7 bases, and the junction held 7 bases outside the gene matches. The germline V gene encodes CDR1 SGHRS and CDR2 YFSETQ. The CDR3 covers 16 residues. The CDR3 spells CASSPWRDRGNSPLHF. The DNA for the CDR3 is TGCGCCAGCAGCCCCTGGCGGGACAGGGGGAATTCACCCCTCCACTTT.

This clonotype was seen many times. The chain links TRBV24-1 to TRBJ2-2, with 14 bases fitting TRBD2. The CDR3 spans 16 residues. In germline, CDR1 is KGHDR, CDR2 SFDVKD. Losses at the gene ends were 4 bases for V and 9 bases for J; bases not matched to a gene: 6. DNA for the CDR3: TGTGCCACCAGTGACCTCGGGACTAGCGGGAGCAGGGAGCTGTTTTTT. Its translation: CATSDLGTSGSRELFF.